The clone carrying this T cell receptor (beta chain) has ten or more counts. The sample belongs to a study of identical twins. The CDR3 extends over 15 amino acids. V dropped 6 bases and J dropped 4 bases, with 13 bases sitting between them. Germline values: CDR1 LGHDT, CDR2 YNNKEL (reference sequence). TCRdb independently ran MiXCR on the 5' RACE reads; one entry per CDR3 protein. The repertoire holds 690,000 or so distinct CDR3 sequences, with 8.5% to 9.5% as singletons. These same data were also listed under a study on yellow fever vaccine responses in identical twins. That report notes: On the reported evidence, twins' vaccine T cell responses seemed partly convergent and partly personalized.

The sequencing sample was made of PBMCs. The genes are TRBV3-1 and TRBJ2-6, with D unclear. This clonotype was obtained from a young woman in good health. DNA of the CDR3: TGTGCCAGCAGGCTCGACGGAATGGGGGCCAACGTCCTGACTTTC. It encodes CASRLDGMGANVLTF.